This T cell receptor (beta chain) was profiled in a study of blood T cell repertoires in COVID-19. Per the original methods: Reference gene primers were amplified, and this amplification served to estimate nucleated cell counts. The table came from immunoSEQ multiplex PCR; TCRdb's copy has only in-frame clones and leaves some out. Clone size and the V and J calls come from that table; the DNA yielded D and trimming. The table shows roughly 84,000 clones, with approximately 86% occurring only once. Germline V gene lookup returns CDR1 SQVTM and CDR2 ANQGSEA. The CDR3 spans 14 residues. With 6 bases clipped from V and 8 bases from J, the junction kept 11 bases outside the gene matches.

V usage is TRBV29-1 and J usage is TRBJ1-3; TRBD1 agrees at 9 bases. Sequenced material: peripheral blood. This TCR came from a man older than 75 with active or convalescent COVID-19. CDR3 sequence: CSVVLPGQGYTIYF. DNA for the CDR3: TGCAGCGTAGTCCTGCCGGGACAGGGTTACACCATATATTTT.